This passage covers 30 T cell receptor delta chains from one sample sequenced in a study of delta chains in infants with herpesvirus infections. Gamma-chain- and delta-chain-specific primers converted PBMC RNA into TCR cDNA. TCRdb reprocessed the RT-PCR reads using CATT. The sample has a few hundred delta-chain clones; 7% to 9% are singletons. The sequences come from peripheral blood, collected at time point 2 of longitudinal follow-up. These receptors all stem from a human donor who was a Ugandan infant, either HIV-exposed or HIV-unexposed (not recorded which).

Worth noting for this clone: The translation of this DNA and the TCRdb protein of a much larger clone differ at residue 6, probably owing to a read error; the protein shown here is translated from the DNA. The chain combines TRDV1 with TRDJ1; 7 bases line up with TRDD3. This CDR3 spans 13 amino acids. Losses at the gene ends were 1 base for V and 10 bases for J; bases not matched to a gene: 6. The germline gives CDR1 TSWWSYY, CDR2 QGS. The CDR3 protein is CALGEPNLGGLIF. CDR3 nucleotide sequence: TGTGCTCTTGGGGAACCAAACCTGGGGGGACTCATCTTT.

This clone is large within its sample. V usage is TRDV2 and J usage is TRDJ3; no reliable D call. Looked up from germline, CDR1 is GEAIGNYY and CDR2 is EKD. The V gene lost 0 bases and the J gene lost 1 base, with 9 bases spanning the gap. The CDR3 is 17 amino acids. CDR3 sequence (DNA): TGTGCCTGTGACACCGCGTTTTGGTCCTGGGACACCCGACAGATGTTTTTC. It codes for CACDTAFWSWDTRQMFF.

In its sample, this clone ranks as large (0.1 to 1%). The rearrangement joins TRDV1 to TRDJ1, with 11 nucleotides matching TRDD3. The ends lost 1 base at V and 3 bases at J; junction bases unmatched: 37. This CDR3 has 27 amino acids. Germline V lookup: CDR1 TSWWSYY, CDR2 QGS. CDR3 sequence reads: CALGEPRVPTSTDWGITRVRFPDKLIF. The CDR3 nucleotides read TGTGCTCTTGGGGAACCCCGAGTTCCTACTTCGACCGACTGGGGGATAACTAGAGTCAGGTTCCCCGATAAACTCATCTTT.

This clone rates as large. This sequence joins TRDV1 and TRDJ1; D is ambiguous. V was trimmed by 2 bases and J by 3 bases, leaving 19 bases between them. The germline V gene has CDR1 TSWWSYY and CDR2 QGS. This CDR3 comprises 17 residues. Here the CDR3 reads CALGEDGLSPHSDKLIF. The CDR3 coding sequence is TGTGCTCTTGGGGAAGATGGCCTTTCCCCGCATTCCGATAAACTCATCTTT.

This clone has only a few counts. The protein recorded in TCRdb matches a much larger clone and deviates from this DNA's translation at residue 17, suggesting a read error; the protein here is obtained by translating the DNA. This chain joins TRDV1 and TRDJ1, with 12 nucleotides matching TRDD3. Germline V gene lookup returns CDR1 TSWWSYY and CDR2 QGS. The CDR3 is made up of 19 amino acids. The CDR3 bases are TGTGCTCTTGGGGAACTTTTTCCTACTACTGGGGGATACACCGATAAATTCATCTTT. Translating gives CALGELFPTTGGYTDKFIF.

This clone was observed a handful of times. A read error is possible here, since a much larger clone lies one base away. Other nucleotide sequences in the sample specify the same CDR3. The chain couples TRDV1 to TRDJ1; the match to TRDD3 covers 9 bases. The CDR3 is 21 residues long. In germline, CDR1 is TSWWSYY, CDR2 QGS. Unmatched junction bases numbered 25, after V lost 8 bases and J lost 0 bases. DNA of the CDR3: TGTGCTCTTACTCGCCGATATGCAAAACCGTACTGGGGGAGGTACACCGATAAACTCATCTTT. This encodes CALTRRYAKPYWGRYTDKLIF.

This clone is large by share. This chain uses TRDV1 with TRDJ1; D is ambiguous. This CDR3 comprises 15 residues. The V gene's germline CDR1 is TSWWSYY and CDR2 QGS. The V gene lost 9 bases and the J gene lost 2 bases, with 19 bases spanning the gap. For the CDR3, the DNA is TGTGCTCTGACAAGGTATTCCGGGGTGACCGATAAACTCATCTTT. It codes for CALTRYSGVTDKLIF.

This clone is large. V is TRDV1 and J is TRDJ1; 13 positions agree with TRDD3. The J segment lost 8 bases and the V segment lost 4 bases, leaving 13 bases of the junction unmatched. The CDR3 extends over 17 amino acids. Per germline, CDR1 TSWWSYY and CDR2 QGS. CDR3 protein: CALGGPPYWGIRKKLIF. In DNA, the CDR3 is TGTGCTCTTGGGGGCCCCCCGTACTGGGGGATACGGAAGAAACTCATCTTT.

This clone qualifies as hyperexpanded. The V gene is TRDV2, the J gene TRDJ1, with D perhaps matching TRDD3 (6 bases). Germline V CDR1 and CDR2: GEAIGNYY, EKD. CDR3 length: 13 residues. Deletions cut 0 bases from V and 2 bases from J, with 6 bases between. The CDR3 DNA follows: TGTGCCTGTGACACCTGGGGGACCGATAAACTCATCTTT. Translated: CACDTWGTDKLIF.

Worth noting for this clone: One base separates it from a far larger clone, so it is likely a read error. The chain carries TRAV36/DV7 and TRDJ1; TRDD3 matches 12 bases. Germline trimming cut 5 bases from V and 7 bases from J; bases unmatched to any gene: 24. Germline V gives CDR1 VTNFRS, CDR2 LTSSGIE (reference sequence). The CDR3 runs 19 residues. DNA of the CDR3: TGTGCTGTACCGTTTCTGGACTGGGGGATACAGGCCAAACAAGCTAAACTCATCTTT. Translation gives CAVPFLDWGIQAKQAKLIF.

By proportion, this clone is large. This chain uses TRDV1 with TRDJ2; TRDD3 matches 9 bases. Looked up from germline, CDR1 is TSWWSYY and CDR2 is QGS. The CDR3 has 21 residues. V lost 1 base to trimming and J lost 2 bases; unmatched junction nucleotides: 17. In DNA, the CDR3 is TGTGCTCTTGGGGAACCAGGAGACTGGGGGACCGCACCCCCCTTGACAGCACAACTCTTCTTT. Translating it yields CALGEPGDWGTAPPLTAQLFF.

In its sample, this clone ranks as large. The chain employs TRDV2 and TRDJ1; D remains ambiguous. V lost 0 bases and J lost 5, with 12 bases in between. Per the germline V gene, CDR1 is GEAIGNYY and CDR2 is EKD. The CDR3 has 14 amino acids. The CDR3 bases are TGTGCCTGTGACACCGGGAGGGGTACAGATAAACTCATCTTT. It translates to CACDTGRGTDKLIF.

This clone ranks as large. This rearrangement joins TRDV1 to TRDJ1; 7 nucleotides line up with TRDD3. V shed 1 base and J 6 bases; nucleotides not matched to a gene: 26. The CDR3 has 21 amino acids. Germline V gives CDR1 TSWWSYY, CDR2 QGS. Here the CDR3 reads CALGEPRRRYSIGYWGYKLIF. CDR3 nucleotide sequence: TGTGCTCTTGGGGAACCCCGTCGACGGTATTCGATTGGGTACTGGGGCTATAAACTCATCTTT.

As concerns this clone: The mismatch at residue 10 between this DNA's translation and the TCRdb protein of a much larger clone likely reflects a read error; the protein shown is translated from the DNA. The V and J genes are TRDV1 and TRDJ1, with no clear D. The CDR3 extends over 14 amino acids. The V gene's germline CDR1 is TSWWSYY and CDR2 QGS. The CDR3 sequence: CALGVPWYTNKLIF. CDR3 DNA: TGTGCTCTTGGGGTACCCTGGTACACCAATAAACTCATCTTT.

By its share, this clone is large. This chain joins TRDV2 and TRDJ3; 9 nucleotides match TRDD3. This CDR3 has 16 residues. With 0 bases clipped from V and 4 bases from J, the junction kept 0 bases outside the gene matches. The germline V gene encodes CDR1 GEAIGNYY and CDR2 EKD. This CDR3 reads CACDTWGIWDTRQMFF. The CDR3 DNA is TGTGCCTGTGACACCTGGGGGATATGGGACACCCGACAGATGTTTTTC.

The rearrangement joins TRDV1 to TRDJ1, with 9 bases that match TRDD2. CDR1 and CDR2 from the germline V gene are TSWWSYY and QGS. The CDR3 consists of 21 residues. The trim removed 2 bases at V and 0 bases at J, leaving 19 bases unmatched. The DNA of the CDR3 is TGTGCTCTTGGGGAAGCCTTCCTACTTCCCTTTACTGCCCCGTACACCGATAAACTCATCTTT. Its protein is CALGEAFLLPFTAPYTDKLIF.

By share, this clone ranks as large. V is TRDV1 and J is TRDJ3; D tentatively fits TRDD2 or TRDD3 (5 bases each). CDR1 TSWWSYY and CDR2 QGS come from the germline V gene. V dropped 0 bases and J dropped 0 bases, with 18 bases sitting between them. The CDR3 spans 21 residues. The CDR3 bases are TGTGCTCTTGGGGAACTTCCTAGAAGGGGGTCCAGCTCCTGGGACACCCGACAGATGTTTTTC. It translates to CALGELPRRGSSSWDTRQMFF.

This clone is termed large. In DNA form, the CDR3 reads TGTGCTCTTGGGGAACTAAACCTGGGGGGACTCATCTTT. Protein sequence: CALGELNLGGLIF. This chain uses TRDV1 with TRDJ1; 7 nucleotides line up with TRDD3. J lost 10 bases, V lost 0 bases, and 5 bases had no gene match. The CDR3 has 13 residues. The germline CDR1 and CDR2 sequences are TSWWSYY and QGS.

This clone rates as large. V and J are TRDV1 and TRDJ1, with 7 nucleotides matching TRDD3. V lost 0 bases and J lost 3; bases outside the gene matches: 13. CDR3 length equals 18 residues. Looked up from germline, CDR1 is TSWWSYY and CDR2 is QGS. CDR3 bases: TGTGCTCTTGGGGAACTTCGCCTACGGGAGGGATACTCCGATAAACTCATCTTT. Residues: CALGELRLREGYSDKLIF.

This clone is categorized as hyperexpanded. The same CDR3 also results from other DNA sequences found in this sample. The chain recombines TRAV36/DV7 with TRDJ1; TRDD3 is a possible D gene (5 bases). Germline lookup yields CDR1 VTNFRS and CDR2 LTSSGIE (reference sequence). CDR3 size: 15 residues. V lost 2 bases to trimming and J lost 0 bases, with 14 bases between them. The CDR3 nucleotides read TGTGCTGTGGACGGGGGTCTGATCTACACCGATAAACTCATCTTT. Amino acid sequence: CAVDGGLIYTDKLIF. Full variable domain (outside the CDR3, taken from reference TRAV36/DV7 and TRDJ1): EDKVVQSPLSLVVHEGDTVTLNCSYEVTNFRSLLWYKQEKKAPTFLFMLTSSGIEKKSGRLSSILDKKELSSILNITATQTGDSAIYLCAVDGGLIYTDKLIFGKGTRVTVEP.

This clone was counted between two and nine times. The TCRdb protein, from a much larger clone, departs from this DNA's translation at residue 9, likely by read error; the protein shown derives from the DNA. The rearrangement joins TRDV2 to TRDJ1; D remains ambiguous. The CDR3 consists of 13 residues. Per the germline V gene, CDR1 is GEAIGNYY and CDR2 is EKD. Trimming took 5 bases from V and 4 from J, leaving 13 bases between them. CDR3 bases: TGTGCCTGTGGCGTTTATCCAGTCGATAAACTCATCTTT. It encodes CACGVYPVDKLIF.

This clone turned up a few times. At residue 12, TCRdb's protein disagrees with the DNA translation; the protein shown here derives from the DNA. The V call is TRDV2, the J call TRDJ1, with TRDD3 identical over 10 bases. The trim removed 3 bases at V and 0 bases at J, leaving 33 bases unmatched. This CDR3 is built from 25 residues. Germline V gene lookup returns CDR1 GEAIGNYY and CDR2 EKD. CDR3 sequence (DNA): TGTGCCTGTGACGCGTCTACGGACTGGGGGATCTGGGGAAGACGACGGATCGGTCACACCGATAAACTCATCTTT. This codes for CACDASTDWGIWGRRRIGHTDKLIF.

By sample share, this clone is medium-sized. The chain links TRDV2 to TRDJ1, with TRDD3 identical over 10 bases. V was pared by 0 bases and J by 3 bases, with 24 bases of the junction left unmatched. CDR1 GEAIGNYY and CDR2 EKD come from the germline V gene. This CDR3 spans 22 amino acids. The CDR3, as DNA: TGTGCCTGTGACACCGCTAAACTACTGGGGGATTTTGTCCCACTTATTGCCGATAAACTCATCTTT. This codes for CACDTAKLLGDFVPLIADKLIF.

This clone was seen a handful of times. The rearrangement links TRDV1 to TRDJ1; TRDD3 matches at 10 bases. Germline CDR1 and CDR2: TSWWSYY and QGS. V was pared by 4 bases and J by 0 bases, with 26 bases of the junction left unmatched. CDR3 length: 23 residues. CDR3 loop: CALGARLLPNEDWGMQYTDKLIF. For the CDR3, the DNA is TGTGCTCTTGGGGCGCGCCTACTTCCAAACGAGGACTGGGGGATGCAATACACCGATAAACTCATCTTT.

In this sample, this clone turned up a few times. A read error is possible here, since a much larger clone lies one base away. The rearrangement joins TRDV1 to TRDJ1; D possibly matches TRDD2 or TRDD3 (5 bases each). The CDR3 totals 22 residues. Germline assignment: CDR1 TSWWSYY and CDR2 QGS. The V gene lost 5 bases and the J gene lost 9 bases, with 43 bases spanning the gap. DNA of the CDR3: TGTGCTCTTGGGTCTTGGGGAACTAAGCCCCTACTACTCCCACCTTACTGTGGTCAACTCATCTTT. Residues: CALGSWGTKPLLLPPYCGQLIF.

This chain joins TRDV1 and TRDJ1, with 12 bases aligning to TRDD3. The V gene end was trimmed by 0 bases and the J gene end by 0 bases; junction bases not matched to a gene: 14. The CDR3 is made up of 21 amino acids. Germline CDR1 TSWWSYY, CDR2 QGS. In nucleotides, the CDR3 is TGTGCTCTTGGGGAACTCGTCCTAGGACTGGGGGATACTATCCACACCGATAAACTCATCTTT. As protein: CALGELVLGLGDTIHTDKLIF.

Within the sample, this clone is large. The chain recombines TRDV2 with TRDJ3, with TRDD3 matching over 11 bases. Per the germline V gene, CDR1 is GEAIGNYY and CDR2 is EKD. This CDR3 contains 18 residues. Losses at the gene ends were 2 bases for V and 0 bases for J; bases not matched to a gene: 2. The CDR3 DNA reads TGTGCCTGTGACATTACTGGGGGATACTCCTGGGACACCCGACAGATGTTTTTC. Its protein is CACDITGGYSWDTRQMFF.

This clone is judged large. The V and J genes are TRDV1 and TRDJ1; D might be TRDD3 (6 bases). Trimming shortened V by 6 bases and J by 0 bases, and 20 bases separated the two germline ends. The germline V gene encodes CDR1 TSWWSYY and CDR2 QGS. This CDR3 region has 17 residues. CDR3 protein: CALGSIRLGPHTDKLIF. The CDR3 coding sequence is TGTGCTCTTGGATCTATTCGGCTGGGGCCGCACACCGATAAACTCATCTTT.

By frequency in the sample, this clone is large. This chain links TRDV1 with TRDJ1, with 9 bases aligning to TRDD3. The CDR3 length is 17 residues. The V gene's germline CDR1 is TSWWSYY and CDR2 QGS. With V trimmed by 7 bases and J by 0 bases, 12 bases remained unmatched. The CDR3 DNA reads as TGTGCTCTTGTCCCCTTACTGGGGGACTGGTACACCGATAAACTCATCTTT. The encoded protein is CALVPLLGDWYTDKLIF.

By its share, this clone is large. The chain carries TRDV1 and TRDJ1; no clear D. The germline CDR1 and CDR2 sequences are TSWWSYY and QGS. This CDR3 is built from 20 residues. V dropped 4 bases and J dropped 2 bases, with 29 bases sitting between them. The chain's CDR3 is CALGGNLAIVAGTRTDKLIF. The CDR3 nucleotides are TGTGCTCTTGGGGGGAACCTTGCGATTGTAGCGGGTACAAGAACCGATAAACTCATCTTT.